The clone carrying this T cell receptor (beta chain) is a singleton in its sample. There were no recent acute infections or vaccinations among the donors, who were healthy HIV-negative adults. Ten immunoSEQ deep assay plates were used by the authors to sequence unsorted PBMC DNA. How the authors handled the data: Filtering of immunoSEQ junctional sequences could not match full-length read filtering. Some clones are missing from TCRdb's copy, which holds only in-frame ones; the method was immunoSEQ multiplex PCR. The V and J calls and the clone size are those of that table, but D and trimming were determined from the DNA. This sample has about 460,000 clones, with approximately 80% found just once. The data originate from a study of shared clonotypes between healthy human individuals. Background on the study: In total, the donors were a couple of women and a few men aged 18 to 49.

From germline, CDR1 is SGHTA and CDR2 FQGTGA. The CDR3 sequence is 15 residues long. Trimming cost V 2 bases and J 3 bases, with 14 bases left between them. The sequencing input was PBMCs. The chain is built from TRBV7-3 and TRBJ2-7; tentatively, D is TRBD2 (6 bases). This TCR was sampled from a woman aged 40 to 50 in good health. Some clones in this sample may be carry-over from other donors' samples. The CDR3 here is CASSLYSGGNYEQYF. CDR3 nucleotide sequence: TGTGCCAGCAGCTTATACTCTGGCGGGAACTACGAGCAGTACTTC.